This T cell receptor (beta chain) was captured in a study of T cells in Graves' hyperthyroidism and ophthalmopathy. Study information: The initial diagnosis was the point when peripheral blood was collected, ahead of any treatment. General study points: The model predicted ophthalmopathy a median around six months before onset.

Regions amplified from RNA transcripts were the TCR beta CDR3 regions. Using the HTBI primer set, a first-round RT-PCR was run on the TCR CDR3. TCRdb re-called the multiplex PCR reads through MiXCR, storing one row per CDR3 protein. The sample includes about 380,000 distinct CDR3 sequences, 13% of them seen just once. This clonotype was picked up a small number of times. The antigen is undetermined. Criteria for exclusion of patients were uncontrolled infection, other autoimmune disease, pregnancy or lactation. The V gene end was trimmed by 5 bases and the J gene end by 6 bases; junction bases not matched to a gene: 12. CDR3 length: 16 residues. CDR1 SGHRS and CDR2 YFSETQ come from the germline V gene.

The source of this sequence is a man aged 25 to 40 with Graves' hyperthyroidism that later progressed to Graves' ophthalmopathy. Specimen: blood. This sequence joins TRBV5-1 and TRBJ2-1, with 9 bases that match TRBD2. CDR3: CASRYLAGLGSNEQFF. The CDR3 coding sequence is TGCGCCAGCAGGTATCTAGCGGGGCTTGGGTCCAATGAGCAGTTCTTC.